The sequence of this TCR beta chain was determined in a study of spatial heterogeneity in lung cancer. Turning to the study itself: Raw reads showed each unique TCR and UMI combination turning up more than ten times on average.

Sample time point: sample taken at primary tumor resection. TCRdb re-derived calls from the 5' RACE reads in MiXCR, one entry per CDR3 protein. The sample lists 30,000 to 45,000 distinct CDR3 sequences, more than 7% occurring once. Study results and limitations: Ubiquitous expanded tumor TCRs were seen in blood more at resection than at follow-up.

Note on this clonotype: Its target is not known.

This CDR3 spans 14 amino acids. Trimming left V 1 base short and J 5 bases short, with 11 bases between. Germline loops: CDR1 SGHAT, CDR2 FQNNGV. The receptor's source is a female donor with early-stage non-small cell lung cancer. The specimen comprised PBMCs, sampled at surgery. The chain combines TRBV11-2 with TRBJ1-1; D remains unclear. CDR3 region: CASSLAIGGTEAFF. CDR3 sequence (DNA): TGTGCCAGCAGCTTAGCGATCGGAGGGACTGAAGCTTTCTTT. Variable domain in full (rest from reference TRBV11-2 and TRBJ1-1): EAGVAQSPRYKIIEKRQSVAFWCNPISGHATLYWYQQILGQGPKLLIQFQNNGVVDDSQLPKDRFSAERLKGVDSTLKIQPAKLEDSAVYLCASSLAIGGTEAFFGQGTRLTVV.